These T cell receptor beta chains were read from a single sample in a study of PD-L1 blockade in urothelial cancer. Sequenced by immunoSEQ multiplex PCR; TCRdb stores in-frame clones only, minus some. The sample lists some 97,000 clones, about 91% seen once, with around 0.92% in the top ten. The starting material was PBMCs, obtained around atezolizumab (anti-PD-L1) treatment. The receptor source for this set is a woman aged 80 or over with urothelial cancer. CDR3s include the opening cysteine and the closing phenylalanine or tryptophan. The D gene is left open where the match is weak. Expanded clones get a size class; other rows say once, few or many, or leave the size out.

J,V,length,size,D,CDR3,DNA
TRBJ1-2,TRBV4-2,15,-,TRBD1,CASSQDPDRENGYTF,TGTGCCAGCAGCCAAGATCCGGACAGGGAAAATGGCTACACCTTC
TRBJ2-1,TRBV5-1,14,once,TRBD2,CASSSFPGRGEQFF,TGCGCCAGCAGCTCGTTCCCAGGGAGGGGTGAGCAGTTCTTC
TRBJ1-3,TRBV28,14,-,-,CASSSGLSGNTIYF,TGTGCCAGCAGCTCCGGACTGTCTGGAAACACCATATATTTT
TRBJ1-5,TRBV6-6,14,-,TRBD1,CASSLTGANQPQHF,TGTGCCAGCAGTTTGACAGGGGCCAATCAGCCCCAGCATTTT
TRBJ2-1,TRBV28,14,-,TRBD1,CASRAGGSYNEQFF,TGTGCCAGCAGGGCAGGGGGTTCCTACAATGAGCAGTTCTTC
TRBJ2-1,TRBV27,16,-,-,CASSDPGRGLRNEQFF,TGTGCCAGCAGTGACCCGGGTAGGGGCCTAAGGAATGAGCAGTTCTTC
TRBJ2-2,TRBV4-1,17,-,-,CASSQAATSTYTGELFF,TGCGCCAGCAGCCAAGCAGCGACTAGTACATACACCGGGGAGCTGTTTTTT
TRBJ2-1,TRBV7-3,17,-,TRBD2,CASSSSSGRAPYNEQFF,TGTGCCAGCAGCTCATCTAGCGGGAGGGCCCCCTACAATGAGCAGTTCTTC
TRBJ2-5,TRBV7-9,14,-,TRBD1,CASSLDRGSETQYF,TGTGCCAGCAGCTTAGACAGGGGGTCAGAGACCCAGTACTTC
TRBJ2-2,TRBV18,15,-,TRBD2,CASSPQGLNTGELFF,TGTGCCAGCTCACCACAGGGACTAAACACCGGGGAGCTGTTTTTT
TRBJ2-7,TRBV19,10,few,-,CASSGSEQYF,TGTGCCAGCTCCGGGAGCGAGCAGTACTTC
TRBJ2-7,TRBV2,15,-,TRBD1,CASSFDRVLAYEQYF,TGTGCCAGCAGTTTCGACAGGGTACTAGCCTACGAGCAGTACTTC
TRBJ2-2,TRBV30,14,-,-,CAWSRTGTTGELFF,TGTGCCTGGAGTCGCACAGGGACCACCGGGGAGCTGTTTTTT
TRBJ2-1,TRBV29-1,16,few,-,CSVEGGGQVTYNEQFF,TGCAGCGTTGAGGGCGGGGGACAGGTTACCTACAATGAGCAGTTCTTC
TRBJ2-1,TRBV4-2,15,-,TRBD2,CASSQDLAGYNEQFF,TGTGCCAGCAGCCAAGATCTAGCGGGTTACAATGAGCAGTTCTTC
TRBJ2-7,TRBV5-1,15,-,TRBD2,CASSPERDPKYEQYF,TGCGCCAGCAGCCCCGAGCGGGATCCGAAATACGAGCAGTACTTC
TRBJ2-1,TRBV19,16,-,-,CASSIDGDSSYNEQFF,TGTGCCAGTAGTATAGACGGAGATAGCTCCTACAATGAGCAGTTCTTC
TRBJ1-2,TRBV28,12,once,-,CASSAGNYGYTF,TGTGCCAGCAGTGCAGGGAACTATGGCTACACCTTC
TRBJ1-5,TRBV30,16,-,TRBD1,CAWRAQGGTSNQPQHF,TGTGCCTGGAGGGCCCAGGGGGGAACTAGCAATCAGCCCCAGCATTTT
TRBJ2-3,TRBV5-1,17,-,-,CASSASGSGWSTDTQYF,TGCGCCAGCAGCGCGAGCGGGTCCGGGTGGAGCACAGATACGCAGTATTTT
TRBJ2-7,TRBV30,13,-,-,CALISSETYEQYF,TGTGCCCTGATATCGAGCGAGACCTACGAGCAGTACTTC
TRBJ2-7,TRBV6-5,13,-,-,CASSTQTSREQYF,TGTGCCAGCAGTACCCAGACTAGTCGGGAGCAGTACTTC
TRBJ1-5,TRBV15,18,-,-,CATSRDLRDSYSNQPQHF,TGTGCCACCAGCAGAGATTTGAGGGACTCATATAGCAATCAGCCCCAGCATTTT
TRBJ2-7,TRBV28,11,-,-,CASGVRYEQYF,TGTGCCAGCGGTGTCCGGTACGAGCAGTACTTC
TRBJ2-4,TRBV27,11,-,-,CASRTGNIQYF,TGTGCCAGCAGGACAGGAAACATTCAGTACTTC
TRBJ1-2,TRBV27,14,-,TRBD1,CASSLGQGNYGYTF,TGTGCCAGCAGTTTGGGACAGGGAAACTATGGCTACACCTTC
TRBJ1-2,TRBV7-9,14,-,TRBD1,CASSPTGGTSGYTF,TGTGCCAGCAGTCCGACAGGGGGCACAAGTGGCTACACCTTC
TRBJ2-3,TRBV6-1,15,-,TRBD1,CASSLDQGAADTQYF,TGTGCCAGCAGTCTCGACCAGGGGGCCGCAGATACGCAGTATTTT
TRBJ2-1,TRBV12-5,15,-,TRBD1,CASAPGTGFNNEQFF,TGTGCTAGTGCCCCCGGGACAGGGTTTAACAATGAGCAGTTCTTC
TRBJ1-5,TRBV19,15,once,TRBD1,CASSTTGVSNQPQHF,TGTGCCAGTAGTACAACAGGGGTTAGCAATCAGCCCCAGCATTTT
TRBJ1-2,TRBV11-1,14,-,TRBD1,CASSGQGANYGYTF,TGTGCCAGCAGTGGACAGGGGGCTAACTATGGCTACACCTTC
TRBJ2-2,TRBV27,18,-,-,CASSLSGRDWANTGELFF,TGTGCCAGCAGCCTCTCGGGGCGGGACTGGGCGAACACCGGGGAGCTGTTTTTT
TRBJ2-3,TRBV5-1,14,-,-,CASRRAQSTDTQYF,TGCGCCAGCAGGCGGGCACAGAGCACAGATACGCAGTATTTT
TRBJ2-1,TRBV5-6,15,-,-,CASSLKTIFYNEQFF,TGTGCCAGCAGCTTGAAGACTATTTTCTACAATGAGCAGTTCTTC
TRBJ2-5,TRBV5-4,15,-,TRBD1,CASSSGTGASETQYF,TGTGCCAGCAGCTCCGGGACAGGGGCCTCGGAGACCCAGTACTTC
TRBJ2-5,TRBV28,19,-,TRBD2,CASSFSTEGLAGGPETQYF,TGTGCCAGCAGTTTCTCGACGGAGGGACTAGCGGGAGGGCCAGAGACCCAGTACTTC
TRBJ1-3,TRBV15,14,-,-,CATSTPVVLNTIYF,TGTGCCACCAGCACCCCAGTGGTCCTGAACACCATATATTTT
TRBJ1-2,TRBV27,13,-,-,CASSLRGGYGYTF,TGTGCCAGCAGTTTGCGGGGAGGCTATGGCTACACCTTC
TRBJ2-7,TRBV7-9,16,-,TRBD1,CASSHTGTGVFYEQYF,TGTGCCAGCAGCCACACCGGGACAGGGGTCTTCTACGAGCAGTACTTC
TRBJ1-1,TRBV30,13,-,-,CAWSTTKNTEAFF,TGTGCCTGGAGTACTACTAAGAACACTGAAGCTTTCTTT
TRBJ2-5,TRBV2,13,-,-,CASSPITGETQYF,TGTGCCAGCAGTCCAATAACGGGGGAGACCCAGTACTTC
TRBJ2-1,TRBV5-1,17,-,TRBD2,CASSVETSGRAGTSQFF,TGCGCCAGCAGCGTCGAGACTAGCGGGAGGGCCGGGACATCGCAGTTCTTC
TRBJ2-3,TRBV14,15,-,TRBD2,CASSRRQRETDTQYF,TGTGCCAGCAGCCGCAGGCAGCGGGAAACAGATACGCAGTATTTT
TRBJ2-7,TRBV30,13,-,-,CAWRARTSYEQYF,TGTGCCTGGAGGGCACGGACTTCCTACGAGCAGTACTTC
TRBJ2-3,TRBV19,16,once,-,CASSSTSGWRTDTQYF,TGTGCCAGTAGTTCCACTTCGGGGTGGCGCACAGATACGCAGTATTTT
TRBJ2-3,TRBV7-7,18,-,-,CASSLLLSVSLVADTQYF,TGTGCCAGCAGCTTACTCCTATCGGTTAGCCTCGTCGCAGATACGCAGTATTTT
TRBJ2-7,TRBV28,14,-,-,CASSLGGAGYEQYF,TGTGCCAGCAGCTTGGGGGGGGCAGGCTACGAGCAGTACTTC